The rows below give T cell receptor beta chains drawn from one sample of a study of T cell clones after liver transplantation. Profiling relied on immunoSEQ multiplex PCR, and the TCRdb table lists in-frame clones only, not all of them. The sample records 75,000 to 100,000 clones, 65% to 85% being singletons. Here the sequenced sample was CD4+ T cells from blood, taken 46 months after liver transplant. The source is a human patient who received a liver transplant. The graft donor may have given rise to some T cells. CDR3s include the opening cysteine and the closing phenylalanine or tryptophan. A D gene is named only where the DNA matches it firmly. For some rows the clone size is stated as once, few or many, or as a class when expanded; others skip it.

cdr3_length,clone_size,j_call,v_call,d_call,cdr3_aa,cdr3_nt
16,.,TRBJ1-4,TRBV5-8,TRBD1,CASSLGRGMTNEKLFF,TGTGCCAGCAGCTTGGGCAGGGGGATGACTAATGAAAAACTGTTTTTT
17,.,TRBJ1-4,TRBV10-3,TRBD1,CAISEWGQGLNNEKLFF,TGTGCCATCAGTGAATGGGGACAGGGCCTTAACAATGAAAAACTGTTTTTT
12,.,TRBJ1-2,TRBV7-9,.,CASSLATHGYTF,TGTGCCAGCAGCTTAGCAACTCATGGCTACACCTTC
19,.,TRBJ2-1,TRBV18,TRBD2,CASSLAGLAGARGYNEQFF,TGTGCCAGCTCACTCGCGGGACTAGCGGGAGCCAGGGGCTACAATGAGCAGTTCTTC
16,.,TRBJ1-2,TRBV2,.,CASRPNVYGGGYGYTF,TGTGCCAGCAGGCCGAATGTGTATGGGGGAGGCTATGGCTACACCTTC
21,.,TRBJ2-7,TRBV4-1,TRBD2,CASSQVQYLEGTSGTSYEQYF,TGCGCCAGCAGCCAAGTCCAGTACCTCGAAGGGACTAGCGGGACTTCCTACGAGCAGTACTTC
15,.,TRBJ1-4,TRBV4-1,.,CASSLPAHRREKLFF,TGCGCCAGCAGCCTCCCGGCCCACCGGAGGGAAAAACTGTTTTTT
15,once,TRBJ1-4,TRBV28,.,CASSPAGPANEKLFF,TGTGCCAGCAGTCCCGCCGGGCCGGCTAATGAAAAACTGTTTTTT
15,once,TRBJ2-1,TRBV5-1,.,CASSFETGGPGEQFF,TGCGCCAGCAGCTTCGAGACAGGAGGGCCGGGTGAGCAGTTCTTC
13,.,TRBJ1-5,TRBV19,.,CASSIGGGQPQHF,TGTGCCAGTAGTATTGGGGGCGGGCAGCCCCAGCATTTT
15,.,TRBJ2-7,TRBV4-3,.,CARTNRDSSSYEQYF,TGCGCCAGAACGAACCGGGACTCCTCCTCCTACGAGCAGTACTTC
16,.,TRBJ2-7,TRBV10-2,.,CASSVRGTVSGGEQYF,TGCGCCAGCAGTGTCCGGGGGACGGTCAGCGGAGGAGAGCAGTACTTC
12,.,TRBJ2-3,TRBV5-1,.,CASSFRTDTQYF,TGCGCCAGCAGCTTCCGAACAGATACGCAGTATTTT
15,.,TRBJ1-2,TRBV28,.,CASSLSGRANYGYTF,TGTGCCAGCAGTTTATCGGGCAGGGCCAACTATGGCTACACCTTC
14,few,TRBJ2-7,TRBV5-6,.,CASSLRVSSYEQYF,TGTGCCAGCAGCTTACGGGTTAGCTCCTACGAGCAGTACTTC
14,.,TRBJ2-2,TRBV11-2,.,CASSFTSSTGELFF,TGTGCCAGCAGCTTCACCTCATCCACCGGGGAGCTGTTTTTT
14,.,TRBJ1-1,TRBV7-2,.,CASSALQGRTEAFF,TGTGCCAGCAGCGCCTTACAGGGAAGGACTGAAGCTTTCTTT
16,.,TRBJ1-4,TRBV6-6,.,CASSPIPDTVNEKLFF,TGTGCCAGCAGTCCCATACCGGACACTGTTAATGAAAAACTGTTTTTT
16,once,TRBJ1-4,TRBV28,TRBD1,CASSPPGQGLREKLFF,TGTGCCAGCAGTCCCCCTGGACAGGGGCTTCGAGAAAAACTGTTTTTT
14,.,TRBJ2-1,TRBV6-5,.,CASSPRGWPNEQFF,TGTGCCAGCAGTCCTCGCGGGTGGCCCAATGAGCAGTTCTTC
14,few,TRBJ1-1,TRBV2,.,CASSAHLGGTEAFF,TGTGCCAGCAGTGCTCACTTGGGGGGCACTGAAGCTTTCTTT
16,.,TRBJ2-3,TRBV28,.,CASSPRGGSRTDTQYF,TGTGCCAGCAGTCCCAGGGGCGGGAGTAGAACAGATACGCAGTATTTT
16,.,TRBJ2-2,TRBV27,TRBD2,CASSLRTSGYTGELFF,TGTGCCAGCAGTTTGAGGACTAGCGGATACACCGGGGAGCTGTTTTTT
15,few,TRBJ2-3,TRBV19,TRBD2,CASSISGGSTDTQYF,TGTGCCAGTAGTATAAGCGGGGGTTCCACAGATACGCAGTATTTT
15,.,TRBJ1-2,TRBV5-6,.,CASSLSPRPVYGYTF,TGTGCCAGCAGCTTGAGCCCCAGGCCGGTCTATGGCTACACCTTC
16,once,TRBJ1-2,TRBV7-2,.,CASSLAGSRLNYGYTF,TGTGCCAGCAGCTTAGCCGGAAGTAGGCTCAACTATGGCTACACCTTC
12,.,TRBJ2-4,TRBV11-2,.,CASRAGSNIQYF,TGTGCCAGCAGAGCTGGAAGTAACATTCAGTACTTC
18,.,TRBJ2-3,TRBV28,.,CASTPSPGASGSTDTQYF,TGTGCCAGCACTCCCTCCCCGGGGGCTAGCGGTTCCACAGATACGCAGTATTTT
15,.,TRBJ1-2,TRBV18,TRBD1,CASSPGQRESYGYTF,TGTGCCAGCTCACCGGGACAGCGAGAGTCCTATGGCTACACCTTC
13,few,TRBJ2-5,TRBV27,TRBD2,CASSLGTRETQYF,TGTGCCAGCAGTTTAGGGACTAGGGAGACCCAGTACTTC
13,.,TRBJ2-1,TRBV18,.,CASSLDSYNEQFF,TGTGCCAGCTCACTTGACTCTTACAATGAGCAGTTCTTC
13,.,TRBJ1-1,TRBV11-3,.,CASSLSRGTEAFF,TGTGCCAGCAGCTTATCACGGGGCACTGAAGCTTTCTTT
17,few,TRBJ1-1,TRBV5-6,.,CASSLVQGKTMNTEAFF,TGTGCCAGCAGCTTGGTACAGGGAAAGACGATGAACACTGAAGCTTTCTTT
13,.,TRBJ1-2,TRBV11-2,.,CASSTTAQPGYTF,TGTGCCAGCAGCACGACAGCACAGCCTGGCTACACCTTC
15,.,TRBJ2-2,TRBV5-1,TRBD1,CASSALQGVTGELFF,TGCGCCAGCAGCGCCCTCCAGGGGGTCACCGGGGAGCTGTTTTTT
13,.,TRBJ2-5,TRBV5-1,.,CASRYSGQETQYF,TGCGCCAGCCGGTATAGCGGACAAGAGACCCAGTACTTC
15,.,TRBJ2-1,TRBV6-6,TRBD2,CASSRLARGDNEQFF,TGTGCCAGCAGCCGACTAGCCCGGGGGGACAATGAGCAGTTCTTC
17,few,TRBJ2-7,TRBV18,.,CASSPPPEGLKSYEQYF,TGTGCCAGCTCACCACCCCCCGAAGGGTTAAAGTCCTACGAGCAGTACTTC
13,.,TRBJ2-2,TRBV19,.,CASRDRNTGELFF,TGTGCCAGTAGGGACAGGAACACCGGGGAGCTGTTTTTT
18,.,TRBJ2-3,TRBV9,TRBD2,CASSLGTSGRRLGDTQYF,TGTGCCAGCAGCCTTGGGACTAGCGGGAGGCGGCTTGGAGATACGCAGTATTTT
13,.,TRBJ2-6,TRBV2,.,CASSVSGANVLTF,TGTGCCAGCAGTGTGTCTGGGGCCAACGTCCTGACTTTC
15,.,TRBJ2-5,TRBV5-1,TRBD2,CASSSTSGEGETQYF,TGCGCCAGCAGCTCTACTAGCGGAGAGGGGGAGACCCAGTACTTC
16,.,TRBJ2-7,TRBV5-6,.,CASSLLGAGAPGEQYF,TGTGCCAGCAGCTTGCTTGGGGCAGGGGCTCCTGGGGAGCAGTACTTC
14,.,TRBJ2-3,TRBV9,.,CASSVKPATDTQYF,TGTGCCAGCAGCGTAAAACCCGCCACAGATACGCAGTATTTT
13,.,TRBJ1-1,TRBV11-2,.,CASSLEVGYEAFF,TGTGCCAGCAGCTTAGAAGTAGGGTATGAAGCTTTCTTT
14,.,TRBJ2-7,TRBV11-1,TRBD1,CASSQDRVGYEQYF,TGTGCCAGCAGCCAGGACAGGGTGGGGTACGAGCAGTACTTC